A single sample gave rise to the 28 T cell receptor beta chains below, sequenced in a study of cytomegalovirus exposure and HLA in healthy donors. With 60 Vbeta and 13 Jbeta primers, the PCR was carried out. Using immunoSEQ multiplex PCR, the repertoire was profiled, and TCRdb retains in-frame clones only, with some absent. The sample contains about 130,000 clones, about 82% of which appear only once. The sequencing sample was made of PBMCs. Receptors were obtained from a boy between 10 and 17 years old in good health and CMV-seronegative.

V usage is TRBV30 and J usage is TRBJ2-5; 7 bases align to TRBD1. This CDR3 has 14 amino acids. Losses at the gene ends were 3 bases for V and 5 bases for J; bases not matched to a gene: 9. CDR1 is GTSNPN, CDR2 SVGIG, per germline (reference sequence). As DNA, the CDR3 is TGTGCCTGGAGACCGGGACAGCTTTTTGAGACCCAGTACTTC. Its translation: CAWRPGQLFETQYF.

This chain joins TRBV11-2 and TRBJ2-3, with D unclear. CDR3 size: 12 residues. V lost 1 base to trimming and J lost 4 bases, with 3 bases between them. Germline CDR1 SGHAT, CDR2 FQNNGV. DNA of the CDR3: TGTGCCAGCAGCTTAGCTTCAGATACGCAGTATTTT. It encodes CASSLASDTQYF.

This clone has just one count. CDR3 DNA: TGTGCCAGCAGCTGGGGGAGGGAGACCCAGTACTTC. This sequence encodes CASSWGRETQYF. This chain uses TRBV7-9 with TRBJ2-5; possibly TRBD2 for D (6 bases). V was cut by 4 bases and J by 5 bases, with 8 bases left in between. The CDR3 sequence is 12 residues long. Germline CDR1 reads SEHNR; CDR2 reads FQNEAQ (reference sequence).

The rearrangement links TRBV30 to TRBJ2-5; 9 bases agree with TRBD1. CDR1 GTSNPN and CDR2 SVGIG come from the germline V gene (reference sequence). J was trimmed by 9 bases and V by 2 bases; bases with no gene match: 10. This CDR3 region has 14 residues. The CDR3 region is CAWSPGQGLGAQYF. CDR3 in DNA: TGTGCCTGGAGTCCAGGACAGGGGTTAGGCGCCCAGTACTTC. The full variable domain, completed using reference TRBV30 and TRBJ2-5, is SQTIHQWPATLVQPVGSPLSLECTVEGTSNPNLYWYRQAAGRGLQLLFYSVGIGQISSEVPQNLSASRPQDRQFILSSKKLLLSDSGFYLCAWSPGQGLGAQYFGPGTRLLVL.

The V and J genes are TRBV19 and TRBJ1-2, with 8 bases identical to TRBD1. Germline lookup yields CDR1 LNHDA and CDR2 SQIVND (reference sequence). V gave up 5 bases and J gave up 7 bases; unmatched junction bases: 12. The CDR3 totals 15 residues. CDR3: CASSLPPGGWGGYTF. CDR3 nucleotide sequence: TGTGCCAGTAGTCTACCCCCAGGGGGCTGGGGTGGCTACACCTTC.

The chain couples TRBV30 to TRBJ2-1; D may be TRBD2 (7 bases). Germline CDR1 reads GTSNPN; CDR2 reads SVGIG (reference sequence). This CDR3 spans 13 amino acids. Between the trimmed V and J ends, which lost 5 bases and 7 bases, there was a span of 15 bases. The CDR3 DNA reads TGTGCCTGGGAGGGGGAGGGCCGGAATGAGCAGTTCTTC. Translation gives CAWEGEGRNEQFF. The entire variable domain, with the rest obtained from reference TRBV30 and TRBJ2-1, is as follows: SQTIHQWPATLVQPVGSPLSLECTVEGTSNPNLYWYRQAAGRGLQLLFYSVGIGQISSEVPQNLSASRPQDRQFILSSKKLLLSDSGFYLCAWEGEGRNEQFFGPGTRLTVL.

The rearrangement joins TRBV6-1 to TRBJ1-2; TRBD1 might be the D (5 bases). The V end lost 8 bases, the J end lost 0 bases, and 13 bases lay between the germline ends. Germline lookup yields CDR1 MNHNS and CDR2 SASEGT. The CDR3 contains 14 residues. In DNA form, the CDR3 reads TGTGCCAGCGATGGGGCGGCGACTAACTATGGCTACACCTTC. Protein sequence: CASDGAATNYGYTF.

V and J are TRBV6-1 and TRBJ1-5; D uncertain. The CDR3 has 14 amino acids. V was shortened by 5 bases and J by 1 base, with 9 bases between the two germline ends. The germline gives CDR1 MNHNS, CDR2 SASEGT. The CDR3 bases are TGTGCCAGCAGTCCTCGGTGGAGCAATCAGCCCCAGCATTTT. Protein product: CASSPRWSNQPQHF.

This chain connects TRBV27 to TRBJ2-3; D is possibly TRBD2 (6 bases). This CDR3 comprises 17 residues. Germline CDR1 and CDR2: MNHEY and SMNVEV (reference sequence). Trimming shortened V by 8 bases and J by 0 bases, and 21 bases separated the two germline ends. CDR3 region: CASGSLADLFSTDTQYF. The CDR3 DNA reads as TGTGCCAGCGGGTCTTTAGCGGACCTATTTAGCACAGATACGCAGTATTTT.

The genes are TRBV5-4 and TRBJ1-2; D is perhaps TRBD1 (5 bases). The CDR3 has 12 amino acids. Germline CDR1 and CDR2: SGHNT and YYREEE (reference sequence). Trimming stripped 4 bases from V and 5 bases from J, with 9 bases between. CDR3 sequence reads: CASSLQVYGYTF. The CDR3 DNA is TGTGCCAGCAGCCTACAGGTATATGGCTACACCTTC.

This clone was detected only once. The chain carries TRBV6-5 and TRBJ1-4, with D perhaps TRBD1 (5 bases). Germline values: CDR1 MNHEY, CDR2 SVGAGI. Deletions cut 0 bases from V and 4 bases from J, with 12 bases between. The CDR3 totals 16 residues. In DNA, the CDR3 is TGTGCCAGCAGTTACTCAAAGGGGATCGGTAATGAAAAACTGTTTTTT. Translated: CASSYSKGIGNEKLFF.

V is TRBV5-1 and J is TRBJ2-7; 9 bases align to TRBD1. The CDR3 loop spans 14 amino acids. After removal of 4 bases from V and 2 bases from J, the junction contained 4 bases not matched to a gene. Germline V gives CDR1 SGHRS, CDR2 YFSETQ. CDR3 bases: TGCGCCAGCAGCGCCCGGGACAGGGCCTACGAGCAGTACTTC. It specifies CASSARDRAYEQYF.

This chain uses TRBV13 with TRBJ2-1; tentative D call: TRBD2 (6 bases). Germline CDR1 reads PRHDT; CDR2 reads FYEKMQ (reference sequence). V lost 4 bases and J lost 3, with 16 bases in between. The CDR3 is made up of 16 amino acids. Here the CDR3 reads CASSSSVAGRYNEQFF. CDR3 nucleotide sequence: TGTGCCAGCAGCTCCTCCGTCGCGGGACGCTACAATGAGCAGTTCTTC.

This rearrangement joins TRBV25-1 to TRBJ2-1; 7 bases align to TRBD1. Germline V gene data show CDR1 as MGHDK and CDR2 as SYGVNS. V was pared by 1 base and J by 8 bases, with 11 bases of the junction left unmatched. CDR3 length: 16 amino acids. CDR3 in amino acids: CASSELDRVNNDEQFF. The CDR3 bases are TGTGCCAGCAGTGAATTAGACAGGGTTAATAACGATGAGCAGTTCTTC.

The chain has TRBV27 and TRBJ1-1, with unresolved D. Looked up from germline, CDR1 is MNHEY and CDR2 is SMNVEV (reference sequence). The CDR3 is 12 amino acids. V shed 5 bases and J shed 4 bases, with 8 bases lying between them. As DNA, the CDR3 is TGTGCCAGCAGTCACGGAGGCACTGAAGCTTTCTTT. This gives the protein CASSHGGTEAFF.

The chain joins TRBV13 to TRBJ2-1, with D possibly being TRBD1 (6 bases). Germline V gene data show CDR1 as PRHDT and CDR2 as FYEKMQ (reference sequence). This CDR3 contains 13 residues. V shed 0 bases and J shed 6 bases, with 6 bases lying between them. CDR3 DNA: TGTGCCAGCAGCTTAGGGACAGGCAATGAGCAGTTCTTC. Residues: CASSLGTGNEQFF.

J is TRBJ2-3 and V is TRBV6-1, with D maybe TRBD1 (5 bases). Germline V gene lookup returns CDR1 MNHNS and CDR2 SASEGT. The CDR3 loop spans 14 amino acids. The V gene lost 11 bases and the J gene lost 2 bases, with 17 bases spanning the gap. Written as DNA, the CDR3 is TGTGCCGGCGACAGTTCCTATGACACAGATACGCAGTATTTT. Its protein product is CAGDSSYDTDTQYF.

A few counts support this clone. The rearrangement uses TRBV9 and TRBJ2-7, with D possibly being TRBD1 (6 bases). Germline V lookup: CDR1 SGDLS, CDR2 YYNGEE. Trimming pared 0 bases from V and 2 bases from J, leaving 9 bases between. The CDR3 is made up of 14 amino acids. The CDR3 coding sequence is TGTGCCAGCAGCGTAGGAGGGGACACCTACGAGCAGTACTTC. Encoded protein: CASSVGGDTYEQYF.

This sequence joins TRBV25-1 and TRBJ2-7, with TRBD1 matching 9 bases. This CDR3 comprises 14 residues. Germline-derived CDR1 and CDR2 are MGHDK and SYGVNS. The J segment lost 7 bases and the V segment lost 4 bases, leaving 8 bases of the junction unmatched. The CDR3 reads CASSVLGQGREQYF. The CDR3 bases are TGTGCCAGCAGTGTCCTCGGACAGGGGAGGGAGCAGTACTTC.

The chain carries TRBV29-1 and TRBJ1-3; D may be TRBD1 (6 bases). In germline, CDR1 is SQVTM, CDR2 ANQGSEA. This CDR3 is built from 14 residues. Trimming shortened V by 7 bases and J by 2 bases, and 15 bases separated the two germline ends. The CDR3 reads CSAESGGAGNTIYF. The CDR3 nucleotides read TGCAGCGCCGAGTCGGGGGGCGCTGGAAACACCATATATTTT.

This chain links TRBV19 with TRBJ2-2, with a weak D call TRBD1 (6 bases). V was pared by 10 bases and J by 7 bases, with 16 bases between. This CDR3 region has 13 residues. The germline gives CDR1 LNHDA, CDR2 SQIVND (reference sequence). CDR3 DNA: TGTGCCACCAAGGCAGGGGCGGACGGGGAGCTGTTTTTT. It is translated as CATKAGADGELFF.

This clone was found once. The sample carries other DNA sequences with the same CDR3. The chain has TRBV11-3 and TRBJ2-3; 8 nucleotides align to TRBD1. The CDR3 consists of 13 residues. CDR1 and CDR2 from the germline V gene are SGHNT and YENEEA. V shed 8 bases, J shed 6 bases, and the junction held 7 bases outside the gene matches. The CDR3: CASAPQGADTQYF. CDR3 bases: TGTGCCAGCGCTCCCCAGGGGGCGGATACGCAGTATTTT.

This chain connects TRBV5-1 to TRBJ2-2, with TRBD2 matching over 7 bases. CDR3 length: 20 amino acids. CDR1 SGHRS and CDR2 YFSETQ come from the germline V gene. The J segment lost 6 bases and the V segment lost 4 bases, leaving 24 bases of the junction unmatched. CDR3 sequence (DNA): TGCGCCAGCAGCGGGCGGGGGACTGCTACCCCCATAGTTCCCCCCGGGGAGCTGTTTTTT. This sequence encodes CASSGRGTATPIVPPGELFF.

There are a few counts of this clone. The chain has TRBV25-1 and TRBJ2-5; the D is unclear. The germline V and J ends were trimmed by 6 bases and 5 bases, with 4 bases remaining between them. This CDR3 region has 10 residues. The germline CDR1 and CDR2 sequences are MGHDK and SYGVNS. CDR3 in DNA: TGTGCCAGCAGGAGCGAGACCCAGTACTTC. Translated, it gives CASRSETQYF. Supplemented by reference TRBV25-1 and TRBJ2-5, the full variable domain reads EADIYQTPRYLVIGTGKKITLECSQTMGHDKMYWYQQDPGMELHLIHYSYGVNSTEKGDLSSESTVSRIRTEHFPLTLESARPSHTSQYLCASRSETQYFGPGTRLLVL.

This chain connects TRBV29-1 to TRBJ2-6; D may be TRBD1 (5 bases). The V end was cut by 2 bases, the J end by 2 bases, with 13 bases between. From germline, CDR1 is SQVTM and CDR2 ANQGSEA. The CDR3 contains 16 residues. The CDR3 DNA follows: TGCAGCGTTGAATCCCGGCAGGGCCCTGGGGCCAACGTCCTGACTTTC. It codes for CSVESRQGPGANVLTF.

The V and J genes are TRBV6-5 and TRBJ1-1; D may be TRBD1 (6 bases). This CDR3 contains 14 residues. The germline V gene encodes CDR1 MNHEY and CDR2 SVGAGI. Deletions cut 5 bases from V and 1 base from J, with 11 bases between. The CDR3 DNA follows: TGTGCCAGCAGTCTCCGACAGGCGAACACTGAAGCTTTCTTT. It yields the protein CASSLRQANTEAFF.

CDR3 bases: TGTGCCAGCAGTTTAGTTACCGGGACTGCCTACGAGCAGTACTTC. It is translated as CASSLVTGTAYEQYF. This chain links TRBV27 with TRBJ2-7; possible D gene TRBD2, 6 bases. The CDR3 totals 15 residues. CDR1 is MNHEY and CDR2 is SMNVEV in the germline V gene (reference sequence). V was trimmed by 2 bases and J by 2 bases, leaving 13 bases between them.

V usage is TRBV5-4 and J usage is TRBJ2-2; 14 bases line up with TRBD2. Trimming removed 5 bases from V and 8 bases from J; junction bases left unmatched: 5. Per the germline V gene, CDR1 is SGHNT and CDR2 is YYREEE (reference sequence). The length of the CDR3 is 15 residues. CDR3 coding DNA: TGTGCCAGCAGGGCCGGGACTAGCGGGAGAGGGGAGCTGTTTTTT. It specifies CASRAGTSGRGELFF.